This TCR beta chain comes out of a study of blood T cell repertoires in COVID-19. With respect to this clone: This sample includes further DNA sequences coding for the same CDR3.

Here immunoSEQ multiplex PCR was the method, and the copy in TCRdb shows in-frame clones only, minus some. Of about 220,000 clones detected, about 88% appear once; the ten largest clones hold 10% to 13%. The receptor's source is a woman between 45 and 65 years old with COVID-19, enrolled during active disease. The specimen sequenced was peripheral blood.

This chain's CDR3 is CASSLGGVSYEQYF. The CDR3 DNA reads TGTGCCAGCAGCCTCGGGGGGGTCTCCTACGAGCAGTACTTC. The chain has TRBV7-2 and TRBJ2-7; 8 nucleotides line up with TRBD2. V was pared by 5 bases and J by 0 bases, with 3 bases of the junction left unmatched. The CDR3 loop spans 14 amino acids. Germline loops: CDR1 SGHTA, CDR2 FQGNSA. The full variable domain, its missing parts supplied by reference TRBV7-2 and TRBJ2-7, is GAGVSQSPSNKVTEKGKDVELRCDPISGHTALYWYRQSLGQGLEFLIYFQGNSAPDKSGLPSDRFSAERTGGSVSTLTIQRTQQEDSAVYLCASSLGGVSYEQYFGPGTRLTVT.